This TCR beta chain was obtained from a study of beta chain features in type 1 diabetes. Study-wide points: Within each of all four CD4+ subsets, Type 1 diabetes patients had TCRB CDR3s that were moderately but significantly shorter.

This clone was found a few times. What it binds is unknown. Deletions cut 2 bases from V and 10 bases from J, with 9 bases between. The CDR3 extends over 12 amino acids. From germline, CDR1 is SEHNR and CDR2 FQNEAQ (reference sequence). Expressed TCRB transcripts were sequenced because the entire RNA isolate underwent reverse transcription. Sequenced by immunoSEQ multiplex PCR; TCRdb stores in-frame clones only, minus some. Counted here are tens of thousands of clones, roughly 61% occurring once; the ten biggest clones make up less than 3%. The chain joins TRBV7-9 to TRBJ2-1; D is perhaps TRBD1 (7 bases). The TCR was taken from a woman aged 30 to 39 with type 1 diabetes. The material sequenced was Tregs from blood. The CDR3 reads CASSLPGGEQFF. The DNA of the CDR3 is TGTGCCAGCAGCTTACCAGGGGGGGAGCAGTTCTTC.